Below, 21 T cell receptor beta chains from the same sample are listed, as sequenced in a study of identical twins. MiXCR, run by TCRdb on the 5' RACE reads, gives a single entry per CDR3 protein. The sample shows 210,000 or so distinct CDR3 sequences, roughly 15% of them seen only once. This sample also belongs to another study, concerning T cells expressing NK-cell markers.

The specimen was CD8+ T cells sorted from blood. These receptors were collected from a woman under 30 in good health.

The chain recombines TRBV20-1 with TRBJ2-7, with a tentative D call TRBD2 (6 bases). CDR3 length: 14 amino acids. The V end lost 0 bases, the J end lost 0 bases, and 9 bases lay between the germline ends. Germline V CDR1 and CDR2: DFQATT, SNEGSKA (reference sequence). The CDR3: CSARDPSVSYEQYF. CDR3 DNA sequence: TGCAGTGCTAGAGATCCTAGCGTCTCCTACGAGCAGTACTTC.

In nucleotides, the CDR3 is TGCGCCAGCAGCTTGGGCGGGGGGTCTTCCTACGAGCAGTACTTC. Residues: CASSLGGGSSYEQYF. V is TRBV5-1 and J is TRBJ2-7; TRBD2 matches 8 bases. CDR3 length equals 15 residues. Germline trimming cut 0 bases from V and 1 base from J; bases unmatched to any gene: 3. CDR1 and CDR2 from the germline V gene are SGHRS and YFSETQ.

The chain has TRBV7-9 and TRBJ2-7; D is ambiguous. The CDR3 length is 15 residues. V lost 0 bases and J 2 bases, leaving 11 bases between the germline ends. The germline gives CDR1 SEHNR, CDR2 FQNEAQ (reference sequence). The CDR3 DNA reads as TGTGCCAGCAGCTTAGCCCCTCTTCGGACCTACGAGCAGTACTTC. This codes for CASSLAPLRTYEQYF.

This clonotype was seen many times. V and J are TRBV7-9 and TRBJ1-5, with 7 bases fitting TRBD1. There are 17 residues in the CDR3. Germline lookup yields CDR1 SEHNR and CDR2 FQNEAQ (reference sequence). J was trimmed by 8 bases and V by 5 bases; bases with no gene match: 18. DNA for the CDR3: TGTGCCAGCAGCCCAGGGGGGGCAGGATCCATGTTGGAGCCCCAGCATTTT. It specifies CASSPGGAGSMLEPQHF.

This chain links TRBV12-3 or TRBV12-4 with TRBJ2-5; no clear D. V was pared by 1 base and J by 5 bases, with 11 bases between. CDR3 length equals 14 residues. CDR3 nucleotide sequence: TGTGCCAGCAGTTTAGGGGAAGAACCCGAGACCCAGTACTTC. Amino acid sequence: CASSLGEEPETQYF.

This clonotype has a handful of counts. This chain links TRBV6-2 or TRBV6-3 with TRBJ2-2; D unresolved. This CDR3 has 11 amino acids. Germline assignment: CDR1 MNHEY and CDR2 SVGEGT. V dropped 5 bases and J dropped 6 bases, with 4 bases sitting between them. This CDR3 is CASSQSGELFF. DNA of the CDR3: TGTGCCAGCAGTCAATCCGGGGAGCTGTTTTTT.

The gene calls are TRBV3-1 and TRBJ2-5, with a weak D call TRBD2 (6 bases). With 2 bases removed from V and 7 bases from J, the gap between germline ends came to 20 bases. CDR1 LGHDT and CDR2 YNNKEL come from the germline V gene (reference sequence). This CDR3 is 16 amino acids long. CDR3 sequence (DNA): TGTGCCAGCAGCCAACCGCCGGGACTGTCGACCGTGACCCAGTACTTC. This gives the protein CASSQPPGLSTVTQYF.

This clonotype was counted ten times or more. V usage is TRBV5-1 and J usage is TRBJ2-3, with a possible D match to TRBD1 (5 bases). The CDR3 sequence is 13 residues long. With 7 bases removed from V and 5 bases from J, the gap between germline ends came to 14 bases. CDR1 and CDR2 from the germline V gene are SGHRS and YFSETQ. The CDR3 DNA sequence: TGCGCCAGCTGGATAAGGGGCCGAGATACGCAGTATTTT. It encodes CASWIRGRDTQYF. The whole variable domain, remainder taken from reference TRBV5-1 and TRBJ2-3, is KAGVTQTPRYLIKTRGQQVTLSCSPISGHRSVSWYQQTPGQGLQFLFEYFSETQRNKGNFPGRFSGRQFSNSRSEMNVSTLELGDSALYLCASWIRGRDTQYFGPGTRLTVL.

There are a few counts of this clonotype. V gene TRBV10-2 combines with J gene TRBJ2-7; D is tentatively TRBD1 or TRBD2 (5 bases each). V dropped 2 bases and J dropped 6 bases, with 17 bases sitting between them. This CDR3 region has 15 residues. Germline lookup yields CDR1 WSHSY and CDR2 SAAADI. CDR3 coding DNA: TGCGCCAGCAGTGAGGTGGGGGTTCAAAGGGGCGAGCAGTACTTC. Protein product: CASSEVGVQRGEQYF.

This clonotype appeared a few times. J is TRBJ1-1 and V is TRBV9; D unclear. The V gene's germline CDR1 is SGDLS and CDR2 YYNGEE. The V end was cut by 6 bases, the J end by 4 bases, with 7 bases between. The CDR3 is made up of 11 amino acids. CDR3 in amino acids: CASKSSTEAFF. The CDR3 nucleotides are TGTGCCAGCAAGAGTAGCACTGAAGCTTTCTTT. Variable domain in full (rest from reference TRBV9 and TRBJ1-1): DSGVTQTPKHLITATGQRVTLRCSPRSGDLSVYWYQQSLDQGLQFLIQYYNGEERAKGNILERFSAQQFPDLHSELNLSSLELGDSALYFCASKSSTEAFFGQGTRLTVV.

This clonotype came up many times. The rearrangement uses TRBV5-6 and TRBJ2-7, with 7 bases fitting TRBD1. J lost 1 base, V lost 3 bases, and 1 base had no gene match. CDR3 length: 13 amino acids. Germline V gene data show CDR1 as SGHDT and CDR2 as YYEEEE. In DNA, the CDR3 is TGTGCCAGCAGCTCGACAGGGTCCTACGAGCAGTACTTC. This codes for CASSSTGSYEQYF. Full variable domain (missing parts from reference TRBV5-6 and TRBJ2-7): DAGVTQSPTHLIKTRGQQVTLRCSPKSGHDTVSWYQQALGQGPQFIFQYYEEEERQRGNFPDRFSGHQFPNYSSELNVNALLLGDSALYLCASSSTGSYEQYFGPGTRLTVT.

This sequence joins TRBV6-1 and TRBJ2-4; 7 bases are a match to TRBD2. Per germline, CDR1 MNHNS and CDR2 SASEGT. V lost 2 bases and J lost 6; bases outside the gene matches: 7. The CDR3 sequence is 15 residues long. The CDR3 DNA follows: TGTGCCAGCAGTGAAAAGAGGCGGGAGTTAAACATTCAGTACTTC. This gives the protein CASSEKRRELNIQYF.

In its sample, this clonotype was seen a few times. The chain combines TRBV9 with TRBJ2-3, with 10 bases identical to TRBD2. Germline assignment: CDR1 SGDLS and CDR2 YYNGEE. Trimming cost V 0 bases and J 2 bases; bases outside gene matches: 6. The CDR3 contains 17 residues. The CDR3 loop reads CASSVVGAGGSTDTQYF. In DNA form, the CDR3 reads TGTGCCAGCAGCGTAGTCGGAGCGGGAGGGTCCACAGATACGCAGTATTTT.

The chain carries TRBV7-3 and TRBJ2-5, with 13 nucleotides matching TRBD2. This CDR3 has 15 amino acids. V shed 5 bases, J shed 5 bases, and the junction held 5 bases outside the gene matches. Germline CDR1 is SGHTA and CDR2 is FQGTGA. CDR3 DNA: TGTGCCAGCAGCCCCGGGACTAGCGGGGATGAGACCCAGTACTTC. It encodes CASSPGTSGDETQYF.

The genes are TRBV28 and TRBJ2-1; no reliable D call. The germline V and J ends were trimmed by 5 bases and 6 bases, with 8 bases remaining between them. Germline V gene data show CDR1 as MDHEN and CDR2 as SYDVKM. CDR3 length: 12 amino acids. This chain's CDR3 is CASSREANEQFF. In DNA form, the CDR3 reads TGTGCCAGCAGTCGTGAGGCCAATGAGCAGTTCTTC.

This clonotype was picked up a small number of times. CDR3 DNA sequence: TGCGCCAGCAGCCGTAGGGCAGAGGGACTGAACACCGGGGAGCTGTTTTTT. Residues: CASSRRAEGLNTGELFF. The V gene is TRBV4-1, the J gene TRBJ2-2, with D tentatively TRBD2 (6 bases). V was cut by 4 bases and J by 1 base, with 16 bases left in between. Germline loops: CDR1 MGHRA, CDR2 YSYEKL. This CDR3 is 17 amino acids long.

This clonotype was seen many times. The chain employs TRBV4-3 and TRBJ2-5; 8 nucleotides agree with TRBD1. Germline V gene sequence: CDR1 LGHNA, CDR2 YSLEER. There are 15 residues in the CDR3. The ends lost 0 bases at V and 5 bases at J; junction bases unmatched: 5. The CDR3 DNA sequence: TGCGCCAGCAGCCAAGATTCCACAGGGGGTGAGACCCAGTACTTC. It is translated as CASSQDSTGGETQYF.

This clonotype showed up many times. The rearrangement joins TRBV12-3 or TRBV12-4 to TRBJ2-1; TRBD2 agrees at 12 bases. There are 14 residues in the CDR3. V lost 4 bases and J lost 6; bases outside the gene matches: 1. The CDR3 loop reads CASSSLAGGNEQFF. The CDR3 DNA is TGTGCCAGCAGTTCACTAGCGGGGGGCAATGAGCAGTTCTTC.

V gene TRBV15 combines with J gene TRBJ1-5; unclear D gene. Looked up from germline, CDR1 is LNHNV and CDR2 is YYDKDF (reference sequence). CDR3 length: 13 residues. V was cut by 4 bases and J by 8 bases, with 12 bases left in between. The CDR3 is CATSMESGKPQHF. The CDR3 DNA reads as TGTGCCACCAGCATGGAGTCCGGGAAGCCCCAGCATTTT.

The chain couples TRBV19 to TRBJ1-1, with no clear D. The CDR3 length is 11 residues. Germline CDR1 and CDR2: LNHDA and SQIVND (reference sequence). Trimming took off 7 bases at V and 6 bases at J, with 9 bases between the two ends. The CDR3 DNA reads TGTGCCAGTAAAGATGGCGCTGAAGCTTTCTTT. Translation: CASKDGAEAFF.

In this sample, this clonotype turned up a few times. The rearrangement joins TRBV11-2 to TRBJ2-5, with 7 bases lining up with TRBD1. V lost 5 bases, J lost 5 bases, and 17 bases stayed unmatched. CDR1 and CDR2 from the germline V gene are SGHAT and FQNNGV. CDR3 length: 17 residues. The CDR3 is CASSVQPRQGPGETQYF. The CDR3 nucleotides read TGTGCCAGCAGCGTCCAACCTCGACAGGGCCCGGGGGAGACCCAGTACTTC.